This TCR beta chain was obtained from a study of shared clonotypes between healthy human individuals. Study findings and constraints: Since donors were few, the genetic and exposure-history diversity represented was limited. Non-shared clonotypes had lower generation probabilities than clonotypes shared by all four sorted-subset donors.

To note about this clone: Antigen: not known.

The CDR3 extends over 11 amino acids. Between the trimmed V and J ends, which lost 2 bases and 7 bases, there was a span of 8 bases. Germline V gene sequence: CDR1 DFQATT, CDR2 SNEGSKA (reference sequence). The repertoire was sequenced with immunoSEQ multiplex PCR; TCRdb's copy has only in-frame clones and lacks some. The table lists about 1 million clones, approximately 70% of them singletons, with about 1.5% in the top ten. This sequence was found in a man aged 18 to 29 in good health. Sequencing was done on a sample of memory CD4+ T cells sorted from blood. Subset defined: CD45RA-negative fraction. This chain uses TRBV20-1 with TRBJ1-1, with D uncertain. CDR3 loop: CSARRAVEAFF. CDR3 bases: TGCAGTGCTAGAAGGGCCGTTGAAGCTTTCTTT.